This TCR beta chain was recovered during a study of blood T cells in healthy people across ages. Primers used in a second PCR of roughly 6 to 12 cycles were a sample-barcoded 5' primer and a J-beta primer mix. Each cDNA molecule received a tag from a template-switch adaptor that had 12 random nucleotides. TCRdb used MiXCR to reprocess the 5' RACE reads, holding one entry per CDR3 protein. This table has fewer than 800,000 distinct CDR3 sequences, about 32% appearing once. Study-level results: With age, beta diversity per million T cells declined roughly linearly, significantly by 40. More naive CD4+ cells and higher diversity were found in long-lived than in aged donors.

This clonotype occurred a few times. Its antigen is not known. A much larger clone lies one base from this, so it may be a read error. Sequencing used blood. The sequence was collected from a woman at least 80 years old in good health.

The CDR3 reads CASSPRQGLAYEQYF. Here the CDR3 DNA reads TGTGCCAGCAGCCCACGTCAGGGGTTAGCCTACGAGCAGTACTTC. The gene calls are TRBV7-9 and TRBJ2-7, with TRBD1 as a possible D gene (6 bases). V was shortened by 5 bases and J by 2 bases, with 16 bases between the two germline ends. Germline lookup yields CDR1 SEHNR and CDR2 FQNEAQ (reference sequence). This CDR3 is 15 amino acids long.